This TCR beta chain was captured by sequencing in a study of blood T cell repertoires in COVID-19. Study-wide context: Acute and convalescent COVID-19 specimens originated in the United States, Italy and Spain. PBMCs, B-cell-depleted T cells, or T cells were the source of the cDNA or gDNA that made up the material.

The CDR3 covers 15 residues. CDR1 is LNHDA and CDR2 is SQIVND in the germline V gene (reference sequence). The V and J ends lost 1 base and 4 bases, in that order; junction bases with no gene match: 5. Methods used by the authors: The authors estimated nucleated cell counts from reference gene primer amplification. Data came from immunoSEQ multiplex PCR; TCRdb stores just in-frame clones and leaves some out. V and J calls plus clone size are reproduced from that table; the DNA served to infer D and trimming. Of 150,000 to 200,000 clones listed, roughly 85% are singletons. Sequencing used peripheral blood. This chain joins TRBV19 and TRBJ2-5; 8 nucleotides agree with TRBD1. This clonotype originated in a woman aged 70-85 years with acute or convalescent COVID-19. The chain's CDR3 is CASSIVWQGAETQYF. The DNA for the CDR3 is TGTGCCAGTAGTATAGTGTGGCAGGGGGCAGAGACCCAGTACTTC.